Here is one T cell receptor (beta chain) with its context. The data are from a study of T cells after somatic rescue of genetic block. Assay: immunoSEQ multiplex PCR; the TCRdb copy retains only in-frame clones and omits some. The table shows roughly 65,000 clones, with 85% to 95% occurring only once. The specimen sequenced was peripheral blood mononuclear cells (PBMCs). This receptor was taken from a man aged 35 to 55.

CDR3 in DNA: TGTGCCACCAGCAGAGCACCAGGGACGGCAGATACGCAGTATTTT. This gives the protein CATSRAPGTADTQYF. V and J are TRBV15 and TRBJ2-3, with D perhaps matching TRBD1 or TRBD2 (5 bases each). This CDR3 is 15 amino acids long. CDR1 and CDR2 (germline): LNHNV, YYDKDF (reference sequence). V lost 1 base, J lost 4 bases, and 12 bases lay in between.